Listed below are T cell receptor beta chains from one sample, sequenced in a study of blood T cell repertoires in COVID-19. The table came from immunoSEQ multiplex PCR; TCRdb's copy has only in-frame clones and leaves some out. The sample has roughly 120,000 clones, 86% seen once; the top ten hold 5% to 6.5%. Source material: peripheral blood. These receptors were taken from a human donor in a cohort sampled during active COVID-19. Each CDR3 is given with its conserved first and last residue. The order of the fields is D gene, V gene, clone size, J gene, CDR3 DNA, CDR3 protein. The D gene is left open where the match is weak. Size tells how often a clone was seen (once, few, many) or the class of an expanded clone, and some rows leave it out.

d_call: -
v_call: TRBV7-9
clone_size: -
j_call: TRBJ1-1
cdr3_nt: TGTGCCAGCAGCTTAGCTCTAGTGGAGAACACTGAAGCTTTCTTT
cdr3_aa: CASSLALVENTEAFF

d_call: -
v_call: TRBV11-2
clone_size: -
j_call: TRBJ1-5
cdr3_nt: TGTGCCAGCAGCAGGGGGAGCAATCAGCCCCAGCATTTT
cdr3_aa: CASSRGSNQPQHF

d_call: -
v_call: TRBV5-3
clone_size: -
j_call: TRBJ1-3
cdr3_nt: TGTGCCAGAAGCTTGGTGCAGTTGGTGACTGGAAACACCATATATTTT
cdr3_aa: CARSLVQLVTGNTIYF

d_call: TRBD1
v_call: TRBV19
clone_size: -
j_call: TRBJ2-7
cdr3_nt: TGTGCCAGTAGTGCGTGGGACAGGGGGTACGAGCAGTACTTC
cdr3_aa: CASSAWDRGYEQYF

d_call: -
v_call: TRBV9
clone_size: -
j_call: TRBJ2-7
cdr3_nt: TGTGCCAGCAGCGTAGGGGGACACTCCTACGAGCAGTACTTC
cdr3_aa: CASSVGGHSYEQYF

d_call: -
v_call: TRBV6-1
clone_size: -
j_call: TRBJ2-1
cdr3_nt: TGTGCCAGCAGTGAAGCCCCCAGGGGAAGTTACAATGAGCAGTTCTTC
cdr3_aa: CASSEAPRGSYNEQFF

d_call: TRBD2
v_call: TRBV18
clone_size: -
j_call: TRBJ2-3
cdr3_nt: TGTGCCAGCTCACCATTCTATCGGGTTAGGACTAGCGATACAGATACGCAGTATTTT
cdr3_aa: CASSPFYRVRTSDTDTQYF

d_call: TRBD2
v_call: TRBV28
clone_size: -
j_call: TRBJ2-1
cdr3_nt: TGTGCCAGCAGTTCCCCTTGGGGGGCGGGGGGCTACAATGAGCAGTTCTTC
cdr3_aa: CASSSPWGAGGYNEQFF

d_call: -
v_call: TRBV2
clone_size: -
j_call: TRBJ2-7
cdr3_nt: TGTGCCAGCAGTGACTGGGACACCTCCTCCTACGAGCAGTACTTC
cdr3_aa: CASSDWDTSSYEQYF

d_call: -
v_call: TRBV18
clone_size: -
j_call: TRBJ1-5
cdr3_nt: TGTGCCAGCTCACCGGGGAGGGGTGGCAATCAGCCCCAGCATTTT
cdr3_aa: CASSPGRGGNQPQHF

d_call: -
v_call: TRBV14
clone_size: -
j_call: TRBJ2-5
cdr3_nt: TGTGCCAGCAGCCATTCTGGCGGTGGGGAGACCCAGTACTTC
cdr3_aa: CASSHSGGGETQYF

d_call: TRBD1
v_call: TRBV10-3
clone_size: few
j_call: TRBJ2-1
cdr3_nt: TGTGCCATTCAGGACAGGAGCTCCTACAATGAGCAGTTCTTC
cdr3_aa: CAIQDRSSYNEQFF

d_call: -
v_call: TRBV2
clone_size: -
j_call: TRBJ2-3
cdr3_nt: TGTGCCAGCACTTTCAACAGGGCCCGCACAGATACGCAGTATTTT
cdr3_aa: CASTFNRARTDTQYF

d_call: -
v_call: TRBV5-1
clone_size: -
j_call: TRBJ1-2
cdr3_nt: TGCGCCAGCAGCTTGGAGGGGGATTATGGCTACACCTTC
cdr3_aa: CASSLEGDYGYTF

d_call: -
v_call: TRBV7-2
clone_size: -
j_call: TRBJ2-5
cdr3_nt: TGTGCCAGCAGCCCTCACCGGGTAGCGGCACAAGAGACCCAGTACTTC
cdr3_aa: CASSPHRVAAQETQYF

d_call: -
v_call: TRBV29-1
clone_size: -
j_call: TRBJ2-7
cdr3_nt: TGCAGCGTCGAGGGGGAATCCTACGAGCAGTACTTC
cdr3_aa: CSVEGESYEQYF

d_call: -
v_call: TRBV18
clone_size: -
j_call: TRBJ2-1
cdr3_nt: TGTGCCAGCTCACCATTAGGACTACTCTACAATGAGCAGTTCTTC
cdr3_aa: CASSPLGLLYNEQFF

d_call: TRBD2
v_call: TRBV5-4
clone_size: -
j_call: TRBJ2-1
cdr3_nt: TGTGCCAGCAGCACGACTAGCGGGAGAATCTCCTACAATGAGCAGTTCTTC
cdr3_aa: CASSTTSGRISYNEQFF

d_call: -
v_call: TRBV3-1/TRBV3-2
clone_size: once
j_call: TRBJ1-2
cdr3_nt: TGTGCCAGCAGCCCTAAAAGGGGTAGCTACACCTTC
cdr3_aa: CASSPKRGSYTF

d_call: TRBD2
v_call: TRBV18
clone_size: -
j_call: TRBJ2-1
cdr3_nt: TGTGCCAGCTCCCCGGGACTAGCGGGAAATAATGAGCAGTTCTTC
cdr3_aa: CASSPGLAGNNEQFF

d_call: TRBD2
v_call: TRBV5-5
clone_size: few
j_call: TRBJ2-1
cdr3_nt: TGTGCCAGCAGCTTGGAGCGGGGTCAGCAGTTCTTC
cdr3_aa: CASSLERGQQFF

d_call: -
v_call: TRBV27
clone_size: few
j_call: TRBJ2-7
cdr3_nt: TGTGCCAGCAGTTTAAGGGCAGGGGCTCAGTACTTC
cdr3_aa: CASSLRAGAQYF

d_call: -
v_call: TRBV9
clone_size: once
j_call: TRBJ1-5
cdr3_nt: TGTGCCAGCAGCGTGGGGGGACGGACTTGGCAGCCCCAGCATTTT
cdr3_aa: CASSVGGRTWQPQHF

d_call: -
v_call: TRBV3-1/TRBV3-2
clone_size: -
j_call: TRBJ2-7
cdr3_nt: TGTGCCAGCAGCCAAGACAGATCCCGGGGCTACGAGCAGTACTTC
cdr3_aa: CASSQDRSRGYEQYF

d_call: -
v_call: TRBV18
clone_size: -
j_call: TRBJ2-7
cdr3_nt: TGTGCCAGCTCACAGCTGGGATGGACGTCGGACATGTACTTC
cdr3_aa: CASSQLGWTSDMYF

d_call: -
v_call: TRBV5-8
clone_size: -
j_call: TRBJ1-1
cdr3_nt: TGTGCCAGCAGCTTGGACAGCCACACTGAAGCTTTCTTT
cdr3_aa: CASSLDSHTEAFF

d_call: TRBD2
v_call: TRBV5-1
clone_size: -
j_call: TRBJ2-2
cdr3_nt: TGCGCCAGCAGCCCCGGGACTAGCGGGACTGGGGAGCTGTTTTTT
cdr3_aa: CASSPGTSGTGELFF

d_call: TRBD1
v_call: TRBV29-1
clone_size: -
j_call: TRBJ2-2
cdr3_nt: TGCAGCGTTGAATTCACGACAGGGAGAACCGGGGAGCTGTTTTTT
cdr3_aa: CSVEFTTGRTGELFF

d_call: TRBD2
v_call: TRBV4-1
clone_size: -
j_call: TRBJ2-1
cdr3_nt: TGCGCCAGCAGCAACCGAAGGACTAGCGGGCCCCAGGAAAAGTTCTTC
cdr3_aa: CASSNRRTSGPQEKFF

d_call: TRBD1
v_call: TRBV11-2
clone_size: -
j_call: TRBJ1-2
cdr3_nt: TGTGCCAGCAGCCCCACGGGACAGGGAGGCTATGGCTACACCTTC
cdr3_aa: CASSPTGQGGYGYTF

d_call: -
v_call: TRBV3-1/TRBV3-2
clone_size: once
j_call: TRBJ2-6
cdr3_nt: TGTGCCAGCAGCCAAGCGCGACAGGCCTTCTCTGGGGCCAACGTCCTGACTTTC
cdr3_aa: CASSQARQAFSGANVLTF

d_call: TRBD1
v_call: TRBV19
clone_size: -
j_call: TRBJ1-5
cdr3_nt: TGTGCCAGTAGCATTGTCAGGGGGCTCCATCAGCCCCAGCATTTT
cdr3_aa: CASSIVRGLHQPQHF

d_call: TRBD2
v_call: TRBV5-6
clone_size: -
j_call: TRBJ2-2
cdr3_nt: TGTGCCAGCAGGGTGCTAGCGGGAGCTCACACCGGGGAGCTGTTTTTT
cdr3_aa: CASRVLAGAHTGELFF

d_call: -
v_call: TRBV7-9
clone_size: -
j_call: TRBJ1-3
cdr3_nt: TGTGCCAGCAGCTTAGCGGATGGGCCAACCTCTTTT
cdr3_aa: CASSLADGPTSF

d_call: -
v_call: TRBV3-1/TRBV3-2
clone_size: -
j_call: TRBJ1-3
cdr3_nt: TGTGCCAGCAGCCAACTAGGAAACACCATATATTTT
cdr3_aa: CASSQLGNTIYF

d_call: -
v_call: TRBV15
clone_size: -
j_call: TRBJ2-7
cdr3_nt: TGTGCCACCAGCACCGGGGACTCAGTATACGAGCAGTACTTC
cdr3_aa: CATSTGDSVYEQYF

d_call: -
v_call: TRBV4-1
clone_size: once
j_call: TRBJ2-7
cdr3_nt: TGCGCCAGCAGCCAAGAGGTCAAGGCGCAGGGTTACTACGAGCAGTACTTC
cdr3_aa: CASSQEVKAQGYYEQYF

d_call: TRBD1
v_call: TRBV10-2
clone_size: -
j_call: TRBJ1-5
cdr3_nt: TGCGCCATCGGGACAGGGGTCGGGATTGGCAATCAGCCCCAGCATTTT
cdr3_aa: CAIGTGVGIGNQPQHF

d_call: TRBD1
v_call: TRBV27
clone_size: once
j_call: TRBJ2-1
cdr3_nt: TGTGCCAGCAGTTTAAGGGGGCCCAATGAGCAGTTCTTC
cdr3_aa: CASSLRGPNEQFF

d_call: TRBD2
v_call: TRBV28
clone_size: once
j_call: TRBJ2-1
cdr3_nt: TGTGCCAGCAGTCCTAAGCGGGAGCTCTACAATGAGCAGTTCTTC
cdr3_aa: CASSPKRELYNEQFF

d_call: -
v_call: TRBV5-1
clone_size: -
j_call: TRBJ1-1
cdr3_nt: TGCGCCAGCAGCTTGCAGATGAACACTGAAGCTTTCTTT
cdr3_aa: CASSLQMNTEAFF

d_call: TRBD1
v_call: TRBV6-4
clone_size: -
j_call: TRBJ2-1
cdr3_nt: TGTGCCAGCAGTGAGGGGGGACAGGTGGCCAATGAGCAGTTCTTC
cdr3_aa: CASSEGGQVANEQFF

d_call: -
v_call: TRBV28
clone_size: -
j_call: TRBJ1-2
cdr3_nt: TGTGCCAGCAGTCCCACGAGTGCGGAAGGCTACACCTTC
cdr3_aa: CASSPTSAEGYTF

d_call: -
v_call: TRBV2
clone_size: once
j_call: TRBJ2-1
cdr3_nt: TGTGCCAGCAGTGAAGGGTACTTCGACAATGAGCAGTTCTTC
cdr3_aa: CASSEGYFDNEQFF

d_call: -
v_call: TRBV9
clone_size: once
j_call: TRBJ2-7
cdr3_nt: TGTGCCAGCAGCGTAGCCCCGGAGGCCTACGAGCAGTACTTC
cdr3_aa: CASSVAPEAYEQYF

d_call: -
v_call: TRBV7-2
clone_size: -
j_call: TRBJ1-1
cdr3_nt: TGTGCCAGCAGCTCTGTCAGGAACACTGAAGCTTTCTTT
cdr3_aa: CASSSVRNTEAFF

d_call: TRBD1
v_call: TRBV5-6
clone_size: few
j_call: TRBJ1-1
cdr3_nt: TGTGCCAGCAGCGTACTGACAGGGGGCACTGAAGCTTTCTTT
cdr3_aa: CASSVLTGGTEAFF

d_call: TRBD2
v_call: TRBV27
clone_size: -
j_call: TRBJ2-3
cdr3_nt: TGTGCCAGCAGTAGCCCGAGGACTAGCGGGAGCGGGAGGGATACGCAGTATTTT
cdr3_aa: CASSSPRTSGSGRDTQYF

d_call: TRBD1
v_call: TRBV6-6
clone_size: -
j_call: TRBJ1-5
cdr3_nt: TGTGCCAGCAGTTCAGCCGACAGGGGCGGGAATCAGCCCCAGCATTTT
cdr3_aa: CASSSADRGGNQPQHF

d_call: -
v_call: TRBV18
clone_size: -
j_call: TRBJ2-7
cdr3_nt: TGTGCCAGCTCATCTAGCTCCTACGAGCAGTACTTC
cdr3_aa: CASSSSSYEQYF

d_call: -
v_call: TRBV6-6
clone_size: -
j_call: TRBJ2-1
cdr3_nt: TGTGCCAGCAGTTACTCCTTCAATGAGCAGTTCTTC
cdr3_aa: CASSYSFNEQFF

d_call: TRBD1
v_call: TRBV6-2/TRBV6-3
clone_size: -
j_call: TRBJ2-1
cdr3_nt: TGTGCCAGCACCCCGGACAGGTACAATGAGCAGTTCTTC
cdr3_aa: CASTPDRYNEQFF

d_call: -
v_call: TRBV6-6
clone_size: -
j_call: TRBJ2-3
cdr3_nt: TGTGCCAGCAGTTCTGGGTATCGAGCATCGGGAGATACGCAGTATTTT
cdr3_aa: CASSSGYRASGDTQYF

d_call: -
v_call: TRBV14
clone_size: -
j_call: TRBJ1-2
cdr3_nt: TGTGCCAGCAGCCAAGAACGAAACAGAATTTCCAACTATGGCTACACCTTC
cdr3_aa: CASSQERNRISNYGYTF

d_call: TRBD1
v_call: TRBV7-9
clone_size: -
j_call: TRBJ1-4
cdr3_nt: TGTGCCAGCAGCTGGGGACAGGGGGCTTCTAATGAAAAACTGTTTTTT
cdr3_aa: CASSWGQGASNEKLFF

d_call: TRBD2
v_call: TRBV12-5
clone_size: -
j_call: TRBJ2-5
cdr3_nt: TGTGCTAGTGCCGAACGCCGGGACTACCTCCTTGAGGAGACCCAGTACTTC
cdr3_aa: CASAERRDYLLEETQYF

d_call: TRBD1
v_call: TRBV6-5
clone_size: -
j_call: TRBJ1-3
cdr3_nt: TGTGCCAGCCTCCGTACAGGGGGGTACACCATATATTTT
cdr3_aa: CASLRTGGYTIYF